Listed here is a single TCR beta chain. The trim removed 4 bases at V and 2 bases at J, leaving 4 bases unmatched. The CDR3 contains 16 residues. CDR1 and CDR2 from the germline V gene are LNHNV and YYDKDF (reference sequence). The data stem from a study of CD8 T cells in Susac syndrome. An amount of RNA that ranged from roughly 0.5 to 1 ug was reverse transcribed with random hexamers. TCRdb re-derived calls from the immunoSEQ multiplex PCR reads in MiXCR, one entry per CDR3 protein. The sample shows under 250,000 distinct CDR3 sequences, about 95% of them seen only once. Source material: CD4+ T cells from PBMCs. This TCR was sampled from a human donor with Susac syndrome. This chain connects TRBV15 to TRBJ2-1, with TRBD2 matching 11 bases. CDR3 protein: CATSKGSGGAYNEQFF. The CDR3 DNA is TGTGCCACCAGCAAGGGTAGCGGGGGGGCCTACAATGAGCAGTTCTTC.